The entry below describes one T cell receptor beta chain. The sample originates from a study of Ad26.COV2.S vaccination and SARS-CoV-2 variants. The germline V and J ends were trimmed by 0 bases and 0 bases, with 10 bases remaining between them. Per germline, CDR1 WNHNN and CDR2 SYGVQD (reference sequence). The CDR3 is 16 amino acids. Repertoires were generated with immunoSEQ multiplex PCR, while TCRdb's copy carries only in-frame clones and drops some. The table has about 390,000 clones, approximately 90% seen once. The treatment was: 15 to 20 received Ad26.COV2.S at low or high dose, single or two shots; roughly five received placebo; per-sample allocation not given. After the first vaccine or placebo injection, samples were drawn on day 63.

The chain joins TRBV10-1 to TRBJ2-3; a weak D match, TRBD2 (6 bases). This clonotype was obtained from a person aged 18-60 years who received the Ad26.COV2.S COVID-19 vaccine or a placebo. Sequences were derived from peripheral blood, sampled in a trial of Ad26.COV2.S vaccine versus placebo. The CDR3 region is CASSESGGVSTDTQYF. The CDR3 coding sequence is TGCGCCAGCAGTGAGTCGGGCGGGGTTAGCACAGATACGCAGTATTTT.